This TCR beta chain came from a study of molecular identifiers for immune sequencing clone quantification. TCRdb re-analysed the PCR reads in MiXCR, keeping a single row per CDR3 protein. Among 60,000 to 70,000 distinct CDR3 sequences, about 17% were seen once, and the ten largest hold 1.4% to 1.5%. CDR3 size: 16 residues. The V gene's germline CDR1 is MNHEY and CDR2 SVGEGT. V was trimmed by 0 bases and J by 0 bases, leaving 12 bases between them. This clonotype was observed at least ten times. The TCR originated in a human donor in good health. Some libraries in this study had Jurkat cell RNA spiked in. The chain links TRBV6-2 or TRBV6-3 to TRBJ2-7; D gene ambiguous. The sample was naive CD8+ T cells from blood, with Jurkat cell RNA spiked in. The subset denotes: FACS-sorted CD8+CD4-CCR7+CD45RA+ naive T cells. CDR3 sequence (DNA): TGTGCCAGCAGTTACTCGACCCAACAGATCTCCTACGAGCAGTACTTC. Its protein product is CASSYSTQQISYEQYF.